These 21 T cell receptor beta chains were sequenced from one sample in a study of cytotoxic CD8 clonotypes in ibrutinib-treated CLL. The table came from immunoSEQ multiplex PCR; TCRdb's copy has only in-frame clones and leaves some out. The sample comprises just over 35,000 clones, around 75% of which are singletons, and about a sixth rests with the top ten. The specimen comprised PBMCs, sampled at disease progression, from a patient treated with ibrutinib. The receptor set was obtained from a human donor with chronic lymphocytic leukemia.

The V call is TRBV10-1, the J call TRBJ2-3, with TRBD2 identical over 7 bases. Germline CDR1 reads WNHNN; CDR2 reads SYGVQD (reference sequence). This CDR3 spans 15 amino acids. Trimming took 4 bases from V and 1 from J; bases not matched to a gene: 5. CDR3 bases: TGCGCCAGCAGTGGTTTCAGCGGGGGCACAGATACGCAGTATTTT. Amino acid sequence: CASSGFSGGTDTQYF.

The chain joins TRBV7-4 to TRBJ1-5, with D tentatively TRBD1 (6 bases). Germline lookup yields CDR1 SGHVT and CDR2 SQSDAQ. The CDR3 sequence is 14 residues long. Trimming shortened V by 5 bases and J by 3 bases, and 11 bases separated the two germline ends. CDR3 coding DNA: TGTGCCAGCAGCGACACAGGGACCAATCAGCCCCAGCATTTT. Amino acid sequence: CASSDTGTNQPQHF.

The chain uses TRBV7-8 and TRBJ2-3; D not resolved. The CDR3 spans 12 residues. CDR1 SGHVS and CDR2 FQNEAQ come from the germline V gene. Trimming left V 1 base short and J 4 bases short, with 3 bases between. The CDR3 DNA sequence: TGTGCCAGCAGCTTAGTCGCAGATACGCAGTATTTT. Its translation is CASSLVADTQYF.

The CDR3 here is CASSLGGYEAFF. The CDR3 DNA reads as TGTGCCAGCAGCTTAGGAGGCTATGAAGCTTTCTTT. This chain uses TRBV7-9 with TRBJ1-1; D is unresolved. Trimming stripped 1 base from V and 7 bases from J, with 7 bases between. The CDR3 contains 12 residues. Germline lookup yields CDR1 SEHNR and CDR2 FQNEAQ (reference sequence).

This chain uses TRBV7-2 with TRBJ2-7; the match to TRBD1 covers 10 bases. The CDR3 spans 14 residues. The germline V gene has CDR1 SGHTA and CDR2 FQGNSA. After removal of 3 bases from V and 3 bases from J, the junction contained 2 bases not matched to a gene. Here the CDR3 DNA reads TGTGCCAGCAGCTTTGGGACAGGGGTCTACGAGCAGTACTTC. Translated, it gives CASSFGTGVYEQYF.

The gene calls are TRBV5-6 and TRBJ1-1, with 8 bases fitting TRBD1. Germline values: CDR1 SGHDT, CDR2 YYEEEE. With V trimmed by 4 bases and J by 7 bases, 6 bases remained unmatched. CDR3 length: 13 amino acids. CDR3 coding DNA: TGTGCCAGCAGCCCGGACAGGGCGGGTGAAGCTTTCTTT. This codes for CASSPDRAGEAFF.

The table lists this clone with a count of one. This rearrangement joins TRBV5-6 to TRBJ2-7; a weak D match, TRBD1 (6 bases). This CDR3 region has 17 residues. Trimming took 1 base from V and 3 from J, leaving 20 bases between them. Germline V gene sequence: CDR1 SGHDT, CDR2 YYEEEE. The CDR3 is CASSLSQGRLLFYEQYF. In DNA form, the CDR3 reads TGTGCCAGCAGCTTGAGTCAGGGGCGATTGTTATTCTACGAGCAGTACTTC.

In DNA form, the CDR3 reads TGTGCCAGCACTCGGGGGAGTAATGAAAAACTGTTTTTT. It is translated as CASTRGSNEKLFF. The chain has TRBV2 and TRBJ1-4; a possible D gene is TRBD1 (5 bases). Trimming took 7 bases from V and 4 from J, leaving 10 bases between them. CDR3 size: 13 residues. CDR1 is SNHLY and CDR2 is FYNNEI in the germline V gene.

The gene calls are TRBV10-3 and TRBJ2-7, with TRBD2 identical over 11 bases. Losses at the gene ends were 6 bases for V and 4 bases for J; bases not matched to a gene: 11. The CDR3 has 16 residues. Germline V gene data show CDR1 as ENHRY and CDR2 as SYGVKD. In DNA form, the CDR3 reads TGTGCCATCAGCCTCACTTCTAGCGGGGGGACATACGAGCAGTACTTC. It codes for CAISLTSSGGTYEQYF.

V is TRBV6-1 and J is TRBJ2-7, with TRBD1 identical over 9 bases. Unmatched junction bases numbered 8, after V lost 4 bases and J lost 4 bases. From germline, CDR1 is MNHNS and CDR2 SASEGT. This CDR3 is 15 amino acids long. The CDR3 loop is CASSVEQGANYEQYF. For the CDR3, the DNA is TGTGCCAGCAGTGTGGAACAGGGGGCTAATTACGAGCAGTACTTC.

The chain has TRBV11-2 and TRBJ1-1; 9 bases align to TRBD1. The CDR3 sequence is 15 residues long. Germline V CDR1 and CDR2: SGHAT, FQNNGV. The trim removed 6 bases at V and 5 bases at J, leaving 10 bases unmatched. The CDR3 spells CASRSSRDRVTEAFF. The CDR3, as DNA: TGTGCCAGCAGAAGTAGCCGGGACAGGGTTACTGAAGCTTTCTTT. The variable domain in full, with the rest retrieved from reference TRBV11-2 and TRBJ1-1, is EAGVAQSPRYKIIEKRQSVAFWCNPISGHATLYWYQQILGQGPKLLIQFQNNGVVDDSQLPKDRFSAERLKGVDSTLKIQPAKLEDSAVYLCASRSSRDRVTEAFFGQGTRLTVV.

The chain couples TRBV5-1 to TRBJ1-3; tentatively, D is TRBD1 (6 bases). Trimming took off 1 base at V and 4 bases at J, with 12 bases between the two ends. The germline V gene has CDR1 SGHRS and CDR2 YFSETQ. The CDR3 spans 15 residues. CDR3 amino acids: CASSLSGGPGNTIYF. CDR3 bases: TGCGCCAGCAGCTTGAGTGGGGGGCCGGGAAACACCATATATTTT.

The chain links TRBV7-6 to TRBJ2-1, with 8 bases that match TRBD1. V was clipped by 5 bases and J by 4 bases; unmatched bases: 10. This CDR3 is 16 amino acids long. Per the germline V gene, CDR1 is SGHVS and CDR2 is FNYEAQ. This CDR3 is CASSDNQGAGYNEQFF. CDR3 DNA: TGTGCCAGCAGCGATAACCAGGGGGCAGGTTACAATGAGCAGTTCTTC. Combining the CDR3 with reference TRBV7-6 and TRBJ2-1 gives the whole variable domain GAGVSQSPRYKVTKRGQDVALRCDPISGHVSLYWYRQALGQGPEFLTYFNYEAQQDKSGLPNDRFSAERPEGSISTLTIQRTEQRDSAMYRCASSDNQGAGYNEQFFGPGTRLTVL.

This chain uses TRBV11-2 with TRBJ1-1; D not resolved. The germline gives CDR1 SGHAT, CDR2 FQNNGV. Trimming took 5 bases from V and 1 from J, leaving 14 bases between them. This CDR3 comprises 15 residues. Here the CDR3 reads CASSPSPKGNTEAFF. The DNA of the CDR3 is TGTGCCAGCAGCCCCTCCCCGAAAGGGAACACTGAAGCTTTCTTT. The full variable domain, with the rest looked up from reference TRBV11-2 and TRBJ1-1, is EAGVAQSPRYKIIEKRQSVAFWCNPISGHATLYWYQQILGQGPKLLIQFQNNGVVDDSQLPKDRFSAERLKGVDSTLKIQPAKLEDSAVYLCASSPSPKGNTEAFFGQGTRLTVV.

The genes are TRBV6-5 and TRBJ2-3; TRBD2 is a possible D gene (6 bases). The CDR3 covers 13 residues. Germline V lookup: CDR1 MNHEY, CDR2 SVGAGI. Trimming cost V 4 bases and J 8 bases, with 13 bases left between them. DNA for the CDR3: TGTGCCAGCAGTTTGGACCCCGGGGGTACGCAGTATTTT. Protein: CASSLDPGGTQYF.

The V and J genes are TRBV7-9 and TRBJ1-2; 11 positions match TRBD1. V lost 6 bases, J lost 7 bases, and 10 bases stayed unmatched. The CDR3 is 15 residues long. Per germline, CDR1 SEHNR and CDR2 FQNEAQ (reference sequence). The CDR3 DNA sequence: TGTGCCAGCAGTCCCCCCGGACAGGGGGCGACTGGCTACACCTTC. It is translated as CASSPPGQGATGYTF.

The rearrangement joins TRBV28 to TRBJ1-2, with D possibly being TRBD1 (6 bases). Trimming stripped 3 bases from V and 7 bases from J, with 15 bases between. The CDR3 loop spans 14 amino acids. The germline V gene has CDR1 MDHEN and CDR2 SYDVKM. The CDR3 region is CASSFNGGASGYTF. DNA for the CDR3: TGTGCCAGCAGTTTCAACGGGGGCGCATCTGGCTACACCTTC.

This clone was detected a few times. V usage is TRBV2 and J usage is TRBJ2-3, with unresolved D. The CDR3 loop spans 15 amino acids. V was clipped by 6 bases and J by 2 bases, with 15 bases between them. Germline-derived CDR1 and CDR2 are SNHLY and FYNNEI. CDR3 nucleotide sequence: TGTGCCAGCAGCCCGAACGGAGTCCACACAGATACGCAGTATTTT. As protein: CASSPNGVHTDTQYF.

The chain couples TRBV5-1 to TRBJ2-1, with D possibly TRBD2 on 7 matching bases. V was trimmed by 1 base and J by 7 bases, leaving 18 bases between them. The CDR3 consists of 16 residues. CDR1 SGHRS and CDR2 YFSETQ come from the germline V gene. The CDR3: CASSLLSAGAGNEQFF. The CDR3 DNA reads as TGCGCCAGCAGCTTGTTATCTGCGGGGGCCGGGAATGAGCAGTTCTTC.

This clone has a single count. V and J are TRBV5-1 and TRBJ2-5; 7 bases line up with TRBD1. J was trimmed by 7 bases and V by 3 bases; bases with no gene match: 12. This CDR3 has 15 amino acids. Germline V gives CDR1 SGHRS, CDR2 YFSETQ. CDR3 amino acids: CASSYTGVGKGTQYF. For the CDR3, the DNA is TGCGCCAGCAGCTACACAGGGGTGGGGAAAGGGACCCAGTACTTC.

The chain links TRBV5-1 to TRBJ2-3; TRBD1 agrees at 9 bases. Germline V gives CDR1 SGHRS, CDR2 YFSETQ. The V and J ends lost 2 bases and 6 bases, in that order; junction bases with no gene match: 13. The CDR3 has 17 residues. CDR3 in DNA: TGCGCCAGCAGCTTAGGGACAGGGCTCGAACCTGGGGATACGCAGTATTTT. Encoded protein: CASSLGTGLEPGDTQYF.